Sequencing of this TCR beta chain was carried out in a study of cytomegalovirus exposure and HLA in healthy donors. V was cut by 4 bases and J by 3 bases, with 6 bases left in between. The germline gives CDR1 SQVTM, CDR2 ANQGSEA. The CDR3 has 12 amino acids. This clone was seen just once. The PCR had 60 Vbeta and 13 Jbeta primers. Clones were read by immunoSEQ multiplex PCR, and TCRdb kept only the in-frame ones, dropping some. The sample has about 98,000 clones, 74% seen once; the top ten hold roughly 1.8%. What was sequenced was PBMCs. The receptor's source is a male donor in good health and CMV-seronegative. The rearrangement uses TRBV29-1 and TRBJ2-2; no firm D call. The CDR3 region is CSVVVYTGELFF. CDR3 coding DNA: TGCAGCGTTGTAGTCTACACCGGGGAGCTGTTTTTT.